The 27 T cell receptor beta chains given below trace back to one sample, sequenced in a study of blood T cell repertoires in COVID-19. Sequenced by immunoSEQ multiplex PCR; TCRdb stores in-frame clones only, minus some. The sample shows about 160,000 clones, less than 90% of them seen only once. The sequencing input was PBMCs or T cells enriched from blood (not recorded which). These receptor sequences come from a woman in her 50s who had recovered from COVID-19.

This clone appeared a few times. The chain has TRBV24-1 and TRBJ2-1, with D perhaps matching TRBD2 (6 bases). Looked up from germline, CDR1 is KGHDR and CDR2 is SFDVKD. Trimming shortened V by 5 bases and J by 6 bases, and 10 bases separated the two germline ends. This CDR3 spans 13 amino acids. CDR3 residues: CATSAWTTNEQFF. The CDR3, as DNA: TGTGCCACCAGTGCGTGGACTACCAATGAGCAGTTCTTC.

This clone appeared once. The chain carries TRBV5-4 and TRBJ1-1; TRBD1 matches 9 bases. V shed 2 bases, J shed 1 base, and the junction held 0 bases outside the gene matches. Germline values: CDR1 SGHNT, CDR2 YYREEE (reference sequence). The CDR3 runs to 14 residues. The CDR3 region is CASSLQGANTEAFF. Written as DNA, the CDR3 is TGTGCCAGCAGCTTACAGGGGGCGAACACTGAAGCTTTCTTT. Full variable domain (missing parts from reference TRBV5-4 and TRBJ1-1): ETGVTQSPTHLIKTRGQQVTLRCSSQSGHNTVSWYQQALGQGPQFIFQYYREEENGRGNFPPRFSGLQFPNYSSELNVNALELDDSALYLCASSLQGANTEAFFGQGTRLTVV.

CDR3 sequence (DNA): TGTGCCAGCTCACCACCGACCACGGGGAGCGACTATGGCTACACCTTC. Translating it yields CASSPPTTGSDYGYTF. The rearrangement uses TRBV18 and TRBJ1-2; unclear D gene. Germline V CDR1 and CDR2: KGHSH, LQKENI. The CDR3 is 16 amino acids. The ends were cut back, 0 bases at V and 3 bases at J, with 14 bases in the middle.

The CDR3 loop is CASSLLAGAYEQYF. CDR3 nucleotides: TGTGCCAGCAGCCTACTGGCGGGGGCCTACGAGCAGTACTTC. V and J are TRBV7-9 and TRBJ2-7; TRBD2 aligns across 7 bases. V trimming: 5 bases; J trimming: 2 bases; junction bases outside the gene matches: 6. CDR3 size: 14 residues. CDR1 and CDR2 (germline): SEHNR, FQNEAQ (reference sequence).

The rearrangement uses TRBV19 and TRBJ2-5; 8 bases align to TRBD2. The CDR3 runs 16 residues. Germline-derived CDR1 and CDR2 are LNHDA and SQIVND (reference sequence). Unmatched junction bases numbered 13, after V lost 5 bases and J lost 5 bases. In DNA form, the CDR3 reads TGTGCCAGTAGTCCGGGGGGACTAGTCCCCACGGAGACCCAGTACTTC. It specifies CASSPGGLVPTETQYF.

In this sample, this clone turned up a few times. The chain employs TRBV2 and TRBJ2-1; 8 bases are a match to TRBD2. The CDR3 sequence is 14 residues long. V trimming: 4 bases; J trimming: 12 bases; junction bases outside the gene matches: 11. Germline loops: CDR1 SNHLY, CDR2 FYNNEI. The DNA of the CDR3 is TGTGCCAGCAGTGGCGGGGGGTTCGGGCAACTGCAGTTCTTC. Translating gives CASSGGGFGQLQFF.

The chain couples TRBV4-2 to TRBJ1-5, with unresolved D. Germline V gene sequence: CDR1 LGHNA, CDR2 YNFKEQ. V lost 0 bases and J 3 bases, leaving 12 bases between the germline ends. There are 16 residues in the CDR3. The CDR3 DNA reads TGTGCCAGCAGCCAAGAAGATAAGCGGTTCAATCAGCCCCAGCATTTT. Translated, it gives CASSQEDKRFNQPQHF.

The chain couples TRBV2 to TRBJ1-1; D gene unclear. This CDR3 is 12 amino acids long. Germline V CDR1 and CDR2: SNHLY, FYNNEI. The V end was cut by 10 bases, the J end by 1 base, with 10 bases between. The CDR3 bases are TGTGCCACCCGCGGCGGGAACACTGAAGCTTTCTTT. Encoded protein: CATRGGNTEAFF.

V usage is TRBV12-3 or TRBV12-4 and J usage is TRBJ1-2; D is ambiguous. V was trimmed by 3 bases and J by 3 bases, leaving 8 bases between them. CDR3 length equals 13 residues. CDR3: CASSFNGDYGYTF. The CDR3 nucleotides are TGTGCCAGCAGTTTCAACGGGGACTATGGCTACACCTTC.

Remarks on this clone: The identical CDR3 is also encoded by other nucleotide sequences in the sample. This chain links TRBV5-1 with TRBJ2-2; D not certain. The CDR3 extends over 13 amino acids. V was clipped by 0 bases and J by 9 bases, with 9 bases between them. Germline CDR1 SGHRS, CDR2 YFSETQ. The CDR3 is CASSLGAGRELFF. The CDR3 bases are TGCGCCAGCAGCTTGGGGGCAGGAAGGGAGCTGTTTTTT.

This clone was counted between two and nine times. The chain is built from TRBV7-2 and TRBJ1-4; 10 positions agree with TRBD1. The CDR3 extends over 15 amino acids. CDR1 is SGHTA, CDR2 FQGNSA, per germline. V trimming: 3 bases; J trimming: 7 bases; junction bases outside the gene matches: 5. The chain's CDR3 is CASSFRTGGGEKLFF. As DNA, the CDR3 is TGTGCCAGCAGCTTCCGGACAGGGGGGGGTGAAAAACTGTTTTTT.

This CDR3 is CASSRGVGQETQYF. The CDR3 nucleotides read TGTGCCAGCAGCAGAGGTGTGGGTCAAGAGACCCAGTACTTC. This chain uses TRBV14 with TRBJ2-5; D is unclear. The V gene's germline CDR1 is SGHDN and CDR2 FVKESK. V dropped 5 bases and J dropped 2 bases, with 12 bases sitting between them. The CDR3 contains 14 residues.

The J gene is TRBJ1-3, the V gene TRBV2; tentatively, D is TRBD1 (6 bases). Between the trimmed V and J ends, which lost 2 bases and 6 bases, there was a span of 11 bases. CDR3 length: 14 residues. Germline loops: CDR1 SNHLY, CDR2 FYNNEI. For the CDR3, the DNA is TGTGCCAGCAGTGAACAGGGGTTGAAAAACACCATATATTTT. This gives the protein CASSEQGLKNTIYF.

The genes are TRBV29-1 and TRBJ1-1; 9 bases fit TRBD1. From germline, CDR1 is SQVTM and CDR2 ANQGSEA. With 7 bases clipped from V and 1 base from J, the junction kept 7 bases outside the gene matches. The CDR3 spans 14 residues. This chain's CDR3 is CSGDRAKGNTEAFF. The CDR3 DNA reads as TGCAGCGGGGACAGGGCCAAGGGGAACACTGAAGCTTTCTTT.

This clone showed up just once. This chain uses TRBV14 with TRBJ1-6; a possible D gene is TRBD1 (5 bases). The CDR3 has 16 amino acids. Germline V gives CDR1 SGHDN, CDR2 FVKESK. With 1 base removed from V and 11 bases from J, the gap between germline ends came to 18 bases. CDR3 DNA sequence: TGTGCCAGCAGCCAAGTTACTCAGGGCCCATATCCACCCCTCCACTTT. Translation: CASSQVTQGPYPPLHF.

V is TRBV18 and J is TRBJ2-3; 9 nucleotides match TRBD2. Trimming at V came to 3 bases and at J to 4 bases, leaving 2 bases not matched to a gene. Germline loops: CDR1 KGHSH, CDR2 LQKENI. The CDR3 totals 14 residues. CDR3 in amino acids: CASSPGLAPDTQYF. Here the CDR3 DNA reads TGTGCCAGCTCACCGGGACTAGCTCCAGATACGCAGTATTTT.

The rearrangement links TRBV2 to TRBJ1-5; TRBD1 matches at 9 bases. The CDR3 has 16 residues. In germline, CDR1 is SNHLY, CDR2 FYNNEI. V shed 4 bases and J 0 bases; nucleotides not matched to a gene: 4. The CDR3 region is CASSAGQGNSNQPQHF. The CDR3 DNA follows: TGTGCCAGCAGTGCGGGACAGGGAAATAGCAATCAGCCCCAGCATTTT.

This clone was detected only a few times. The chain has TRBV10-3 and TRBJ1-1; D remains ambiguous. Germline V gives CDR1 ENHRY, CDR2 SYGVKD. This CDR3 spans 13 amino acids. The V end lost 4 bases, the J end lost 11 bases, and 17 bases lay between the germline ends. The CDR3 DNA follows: TGTGCCATCAGTGCACAAATGGTAGCTCGCGCTTTCTTT. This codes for CAISAQMVARAFF.

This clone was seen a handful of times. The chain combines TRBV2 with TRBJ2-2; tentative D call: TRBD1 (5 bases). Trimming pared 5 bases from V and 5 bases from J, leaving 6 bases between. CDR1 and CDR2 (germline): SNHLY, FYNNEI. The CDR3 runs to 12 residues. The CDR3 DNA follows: TGTGCCAGCAGTTGGACAACCGGGGAGCTGTTTTTT. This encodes CASSWTTGELFF. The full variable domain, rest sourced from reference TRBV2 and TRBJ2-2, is EPEVTQTPSHQVTQMGQEVILRCVPISNHLYFYWYRQILGQKVEFLVSFYNNEISEKSEIFDDQFSVERPDGSNFTLKIRSTKLEDSAMYFCASSWTTGELFFGEGSRLTVL.

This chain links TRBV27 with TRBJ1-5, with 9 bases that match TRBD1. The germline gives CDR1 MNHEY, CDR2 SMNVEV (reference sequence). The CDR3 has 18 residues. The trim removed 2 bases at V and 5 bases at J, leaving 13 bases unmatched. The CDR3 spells CASSLRSVPGQGDQPQHF. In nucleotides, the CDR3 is TGTGCCAGCAGTTTAAGGAGCGTCCCGGGACAGGGAGATCAGCCCCAGCATTTT.

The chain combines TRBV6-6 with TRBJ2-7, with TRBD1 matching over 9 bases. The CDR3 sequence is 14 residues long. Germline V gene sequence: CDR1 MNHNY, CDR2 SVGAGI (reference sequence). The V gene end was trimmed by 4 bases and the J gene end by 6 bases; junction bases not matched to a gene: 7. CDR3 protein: CASSSPGQGPEQYF. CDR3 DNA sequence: TGTGCCAGCAGTTCGCCGGGACAGGGTCCCGAGCAGTACTTC.

For the CDR3, the DNA is TGTGCCAGCGGCTCCTGGGGTGGGACTCTGGCCAAAAACATTCAGTACTTC. It yields the protein CASGSWGGTLAKNIQYF. The chain joins TRBV7-2 to TRBJ2-4; possibly TRBD2 for D (6 bases). Looked up from germline, CDR1 is SGHTA and CDR2 is FQGNSA. With 8 bases removed from V and 1 base from J, the gap between germline ends came to 21 bases. The CDR3 is 17 amino acids.

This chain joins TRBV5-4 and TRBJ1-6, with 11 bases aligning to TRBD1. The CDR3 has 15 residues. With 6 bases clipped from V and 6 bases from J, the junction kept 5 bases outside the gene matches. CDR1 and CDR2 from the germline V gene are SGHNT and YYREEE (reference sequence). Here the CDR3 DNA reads TGTGCCAGCAAACAGGACAGGGGGCTTAATTCACCCCTCCACTTT. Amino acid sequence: CASKQDRGLNSPLHF.

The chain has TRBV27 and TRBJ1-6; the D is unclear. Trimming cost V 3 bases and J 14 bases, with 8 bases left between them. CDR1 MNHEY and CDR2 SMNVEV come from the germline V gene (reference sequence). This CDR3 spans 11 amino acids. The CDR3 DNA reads TGTGCCAGCAGTTTCATGAGGGCCCTCCACTTT. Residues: CASSFMRALHF.

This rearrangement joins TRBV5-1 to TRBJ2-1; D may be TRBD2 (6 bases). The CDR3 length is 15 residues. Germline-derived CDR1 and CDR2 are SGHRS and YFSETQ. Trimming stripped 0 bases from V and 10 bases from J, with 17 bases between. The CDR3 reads CASSLANSGGLEQFF. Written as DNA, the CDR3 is TGCGCCAGCAGCTTGGCCAATTCAGGAGGGCTCGAGCAGTTCTTC.

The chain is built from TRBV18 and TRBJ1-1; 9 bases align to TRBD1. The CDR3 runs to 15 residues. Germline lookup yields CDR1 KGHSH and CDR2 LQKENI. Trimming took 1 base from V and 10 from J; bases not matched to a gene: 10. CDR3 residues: CASSPRGVPGQGAFF. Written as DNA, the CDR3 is TGTGCCAGCTCACCACGGGGGGTCCCGGGACAGGGAGCTTTCTTT.

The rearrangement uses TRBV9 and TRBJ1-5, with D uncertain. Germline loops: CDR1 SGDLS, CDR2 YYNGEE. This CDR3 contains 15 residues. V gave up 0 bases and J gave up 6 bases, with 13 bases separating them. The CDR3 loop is CASSVDTQAGQPQHF. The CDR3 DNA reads TGTGCCAGCAGCGTAGACACGCAGGCCGGTCAGCCCCAGCATTTT.